A selection of T cell receptor beta chains follows, all from one sample in a study of shared clonotypes between healthy human individuals. Repertoires were generated with immunoSEQ multiplex PCR, while TCRdb's copy carries only in-frame clones and drops some. The sample lists over a million clones, approximately 97% occurring once. Sequenced input: naive CD4+ T cells sorted from blood. The origin of the receptors is a young man in good health. Both conserved end residues are part of each CDR3. The D gene is left open where the match is weak. Clone size is shown for a subset of rows, as once, few, many or a class of expanded clone.

TRBJ1-1,-,TRBV5-1,-,CASRWDNLNTEAFF,TGCGCCAGCAGATGGGACAACTTGAACACTGAAGCTTTCTTT
TRBJ2-7,-,TRBV7-9,TRBD2,CASSPYRFGLAGDEQYF,TGTGCCAGCAGCCCCTACCGCTTCGGACTAGCGGGAGACGAGCAGTACTTC
TRBJ2-3,-,TRBV9,TRBD2,CASSPRALAGPTDTQYF,TGTGCCAGCAGCCCCCGGGCACTAGCGGGGCCCACAGATACGCAGTATTTT
TRBJ2-7,-,TRBV4-2,TRBD2,CASSTRAGGPSYEQYF,TGTGCCAGCAGCACCCGAGCGGGAGGGCCCTCCTACGAGCAGTACTTC
TRBJ2-7,-,TRBV18,TRBD1,CASSPGTGDEQYF,TGTGCCAGCTCACCAGGGACAGGGGACGAGCAGTACTTC
TRBJ1-5,-,TRBV19,TRBD1,CASSSGQVSNQPQHF,TGTGCCAGTAGTTCGGGACAGGTGAGCAATCAGCCCCAGCATTTT
TRBJ2-5,once,TRBV5-1,TRBD2,CASSLQTRLAGQETQYF,TGCGCCAGCAGCTTGCAAACACGACTAGCGGGACAAGAGACCCAGTACTTC
TRBJ2-7,-,TRBV28,TRBD1,CASSGSGTEPYEQYF,TGTGCCAGCAGCGGGTCCGGGACAGAACCCTACGAGCAGTACTTC
TRBJ2-3,-,TRBV29-1,TRBD1,CSEAQGAGTQYF,TGCAGCGAAGCTCAGGGGGCTGGGACGCAGTATTTT
TRBJ2-3,-,TRBV18,TRBD2,CASSPGSGSTDTQYF,TGTGCCAGCTCACCTGGTAGCGGGAGCACAGATACGCAGTATTTT
TRBJ1-1,-,TRBV6-1,TRBD1,CASSESTGGTEAFF,TGTGCCAGCAGTGAATCCACAGGGGGCACTGAAGCTTTCTTT
TRBJ2-1,-,TRBV29-1,TRBD1,CSVEDRGGRRVYNEQFF,TGCAGCGTTGAGGACAGGGGTGGACGGCGCGTTTACAATGAGCAGTTCTTC
TRBJ2-7,-,TRBV14,-,CASSQEVVSYEQYF,TGTGCCAGCAGCCAAGAAGTGGTCTCCTACGAGCAGTACTTC
TRBJ2-1,-,TRBV11-3,TRBD2,CASSLGGTTDNEQFF,TGTGCCAGCAGCTTAGGGGGGACTACCGACAATGAGCAGTTCTTC
TRBJ2-1,-,TRBV5-1,TRBD2,CASSRSLQGTSGNEQFF,TGCGCCAGCAGCCGATCACTGCAGGGGACTAGCGGGAATGAGCAGTTCTTC
TRBJ2-6,-,TRBV5-4,TRBD2,CASSSGLAGVGANVLTF,TGTGCCAGCAGCTCGGGACTAGCGGGGGTTGGGGCCAACGTCCTGACTTTC
TRBJ1-5,-,TRBV7-2,-,CASSLAPLNQPQHF,TGTGCCAGCAGCTTAGCCCCTCTCAATCAGCCCCAGCATTTT
TRBJ2-7,-,TRBV19,-,CASSFRTGEQYF,TGTGCCAGTAGTTTTCGGACGGGAGAGCAGTACTTC
TRBJ1-1,-,TRBV6-5,-,CASRTNTEAFF,TGTGCCAGCAGAACTAACACTGAAGCTTTCTTT
TRBJ1-1,-,TRBV10-3,-,CAISERSDRRGVFF,TGTGCCATCAGTGAAAGGTCCGACAGGCGTGGGGTTTTCTTT
TRBJ2-1,-,TRBV25-1,TRBD2,CASSPAGAGVWNEQFF,TGTGCCAGCAGTCCCGCCGGAGCGGGAGTATGGAATGAGCAGTTCTTC
TRBJ2-1,-,TRBV28,TRBD2,CASSLSGRAANEQFF,TGTGCCAGCAGCCTCAGCGGGAGGGCCGCCAATGAGCAGTTCTTC
TRBJ2-7,-,TRBV6-5,TRBD2,CASSLAGGDYEQYF,TGTGCCAGCAGTTTAGCGGGAGGGGACTACGAGCAGTACTTC
TRBJ1-2,-,TRBV7-8,TRBD1,CASSLADRVYGYTF,TGTGCCAGCAGCTTAGCTGACAGGGTCTATGGCTACACCTTC
TRBJ2-2,-,TRBV28,TRBD2,CASTPGGAHTGELFF,TGTGCCAGCACCCCGGGGGGGGCGCACACCGGGGAGCTGTTTTTT
TRBJ1-5,-,TRBV5-8,-,CASSLGQVASNQPQHF,TGTGCCAGCAGCCTTGGCCAGGTAGCTAGCAATCAGCCCCAGCATTTT
TRBJ1-5,-,TRBV6-6,TRBD1,CASSYPRTGSNQPQHF,TGTGCCAGCAGTTACCCCAGGACAGGTAGCAATCAGCCCCAGCATTTT
TRBJ2-7,-,TRBV2,TRBD2,CASQRGSSYGQYF,TGTGCCAGTCAGCGGGGTAGCTCCTACGGGCAGTACTTC
TRBJ2-3,-,TRBV18,TRBD2,CASSPLLAAGGADTQYF,TGTGCCAGCTCACCACTACTAGCGGCAGGTGGGGCAGATACGCAGTATTTT
TRBJ2-7,-,TRBV7-6,TRBD1,CASSNRGLHEQYF,TGTGCCAGCAGCAACAGGGGCCTCCACGAGCAGTACTTC
TRBJ1-5,once,TRBV28,-,CASTEGPQPQHF,TGTGCCAGCACCGAAGGGCCACAGCCCCAGCATTTT
TRBJ1-2,-,TRBV7-9,TRBD1,CASSLARGQLNGYTF,TGTGCCAGCAGCTTAGCCAGGGGGCAATTAAATGGCTACACCTTC
TRBJ2-7,-,TRBV2,TRBD1,CASRLQGAMQYF,TGTGCCAGCAGGCTACAGGGGGCGATGCAGTACTTC
TRBJ1-1,-,TRBV19,-,CASSIDTLYTEAFF,TGTGCCAGTAGTATAGATACGTTATACACTGAAGCTTTCTTT
TRBJ2-1,-,TRBV2,TRBD2,CASSELVAGEGEQFF,TGTGCCAGCAGTGAATTGGTAGCGGGAGAAGGTGAGCAGTTCTTC
TRBJ1-5,-,TRBV2,-,CASNLGGAGQPQHF,TGTGCCAGCAATCTGGGGGGCGCGGGTCAGCCCCAGCATTTT
TRBJ1-5,-,TRBV6-1,-,CASSVGPRVNF,TGTGCCAGCAGTGTCGGCCCCCGGGTGAATTTT
TRBJ2-7,-,TRBV7-8,-,CASSIPGQLEEQYF,TGTGCCAGCAGCATCCCCGGACAGCTCGAAGAGCAGTACTTC
TRBJ2-2,-,TRBV30,TRBD2,CAWAGLGNTGELFF,TGTGCCTGGGCCGGACTAGGCAACACCGGGGAGCTGTTTTTT
TRBJ1-5,-,TRBV7-2,-,CASSLARDSASQPQHF,TGTGCCAGCAGCTTAGCGCGCGACAGTGCTAGTCAGCCCCAGCATTTT
TRBJ2-1,-,TRBV30,TRBD2,CAWSEGTSGLIDEQFF,TGTGCCTGGAGTGAAGGGACTAGCGGTCTCATTGATGAGCAGTTCTTC
TRBJ2-2,once,TRBV10-3,TRBD1,CAISPGTANTGELFF,TGTGCCATCAGTCCCGGGACAGCGAACACCGGGGAGCTGTTTTTT
TRBJ1-4,-,TRBV7-9,TRBD1,CAGTVNNEKLFF,TGTGCCGGGACAGTTAATAATGAAAAACTGTTTTTT
TRBJ2-1,once,TRBV2,-,CASSEAVSYNEQFF,TGTGCCAGCAGTGAGGCAGTCTCCTACAATGAGCAGTTCTTC
TRBJ2-5,-,TRBV19,TRBD2,CASSPLRGLAVGETQYF,TGTGCCAGTAGCCCCCTCCGAGGACTAGCGGTTGGAGAGACCCAGTACTTC
TRBJ1-1,-,TRBV18,-,CASSPIDEAFF,TGTGCCAGCTCACCGATCGATGAAGCTTTCTTT
TRBJ2-5,-,TRBV27,-,CASSGLVWGLGGVVQETQYF,TGTGCCAGCAGTGGGCTGGTTTGGGGCCTAGGCGGGGTAGTGCAAGAGACCCAGTACTTC
TRBJ1-2,-,TRBV29-1,-,CSVEKGLGYGYTF,TGCAGCGTTGAGAAGGGGTTGGGCTATGGCTACACCTTC
TRBJ2-7,-,TRBV9,-,CASSVGGSPYEQYF,TGTGCCAGCAGCGTAGGGGGATCGCCCTACGAGCAGTACTTC
TRBJ1-2,-,TRBV19,-,CASSPWRQPRVTGYTF,TGTGCCAGTAGTCCCTGGAGGCAGCCAAGGGTCACTGGCTACACCTTC
TRBJ2-7,-,TRBV5-5,-,CASSTFGWVSYEQYF,TGTGCCAGCAGCACATTTGGTTGGGTCAGCTACGAGCAGTACTTC
TRBJ1-2,-,TRBV7-2,-,CASSQPDRYGYTF,TGTGCCAGCAGCCAGCCCGATCGCTATGGCTACACCTTC
TRBJ1-2,-,TRBV5-5,-,CASSAEVGRKHYGYTF,TGTGCCAGCAGTGCTGAGGTGGGAAGGAAACACTATGGCTACACCTTC
TRBJ2-3,-,TRBV6-5,-,CAGRRLSVEDTQYF,TGTGCCGGCCGTCGGCTTTCGGTAGAGGATACGCAGTATTTT
TRBJ2-3,-,TRBV7-9,TRBD2,CASSKGRAGTDTQYF,TGTGCCAGCAGCAAGGGGAGGGCGGGTACAGATACGCAGTATTTT
TRBJ2-7,once,TRBV6-5,TRBD2,CASRNPGGGSEQYF,TGTGCCAGCAGGAATCCCGGGGGGGGCTCCGAGCAGTACTTC
TRBJ2-1,-,TRBV7-9,-,CASSPRSYNEQFF,TGTGCCAGCAGCCCAAGGTCCTACAATGAGCAGTTCTTC
TRBJ2-1,-,TRBV5-4,TRBD2,CASSLWGGSNEQFF,TGTGCCAGCAGCTTGTGGGGGGGAAGCAATGAGCAGTTCTTC
TRBJ1-2,-,TRBV30,-,CASSGPPGGYTF,TGTGCCTCCTCTGGTCCCCCGGGCGGCTACACCTTC